The present T cell receptor beta chain was sequenced within a study of PD-L1 blockade in urothelial cancer. Study-level background: Bladder-origin urothelial cancer in males described about 85% of the roughly 30 patients. Once treatment had started, blood was analyzed at 3 weeks (second dose) and again at 6 weeks. A median about 150,000 T cells were found in blood samples.

The ends were cut back, 0 bases at V and 4 bases at J, with 9 bases in the middle. The CDR3 sequence is 14 residues long. Germline CDR1 and CDR2: SGHRS and YFSETQ. Method: immunoSEQ multiplex PCR; TCRdb's copy keeps in-frame clones and lacks some. This table holds 95,000 to 130,000 clones, around 89% found once. Time point noted: peripheral blood 6 weeks after treatment start. Here the sequenced sample was PBMCs, taken around atezolizumab (anti-PD-L1) treatment. The source of this sequence is a man in his sixties with urothelial cancer. The chain recombines TRBV5-1 with TRBJ2-3; TRBD2 might be the D (6 bases). CDR3 coding DNA: TGCGCCAGCAGCTTGGAAGGAGGGTCAGATACGCAGTATTTT. This encodes CASSLEGGSDTQYF. The full variable domain, its missing parts supplied by reference TRBV5-1 and TRBJ2-3, is KAGVTQTPRYLIKTRGQQVTLSCSPISGHRSVSWYQQTPGQGLQFLFEYFSETQRNKGNFPGRFSGRQFSNSRSEMNVSTLELGDSALYLCASSLEGGSDTQYFGPGTRLTVL.